Given below is one TCR beta chain in context. Its antigen is currently unknown. Other DNA sequences within the sample encode an identical CDR3. Clones were sequenced by immunoSEQ multiplex PCR, and TCRdb holds only the in-frame ones, with some missing. Among roughly 200,000 clones, approximately 91% were seen once, and the ten largest hold over 1.5%. The data were obtained in a study of T cell responses to AZD1222 COVID-19 vaccine. Regarding the study as a whole: The donor group comprised mostly white British people and more females; the analysis possibly underestimated clonal diversity. No day 14 peak samples; only post-peak repertoires were characterized.

Germline V gene lookup returns CDR1 SGHDN and CDR2 FVKESK. The ends lost 1 base at V and 8 bases at J; junction bases unmatched: 2. The CDR3 runs 13 residues. The clonotype comes from an adult who received the AZD1222 COVID-19 vaccine. The chain combines TRBV14 with TRBJ2-1, with 7 bases matching TRBD2. The sample consisted of peripheral blood, taken 28 days after the second AZD1222 dose. CDR3 coding DNA: TGTGCCAGCAGCCAAGGACTAGCCTATGAGCAGTTCTTC. It specifies CASSQGLAYEQFF.